These 31 T cell receptor beta chains were sequenced from one sample in a study of blood T cell repertoires in COVID-19. This table comes from immunoSEQ multiplex PCR, and its TCRdb copy is limited to in-frame clones, with some not included. The data contain about 99,000 clones, around 92% of them singletons. The sequencing sample was made of peripheral blood. These receptors came from a woman aged 60-70 years with acute or convalescent COVID-19.

The chain uses TRBV7-9 and TRBJ1-2; D gene uncertain. V was trimmed by 5 bases and J by 4 bases, leaving 8 bases between them. The CDR3 is made up of 12 amino acids. Germline values: CDR1 SEHNR, CDR2 FQNEAQ (reference sequence). The CDR3 here is CASSERSYGYTF. As DNA, the CDR3 is TGTGCCAGCAGCGAGAGAAGCTATGGCTACACCTTC.

The chain links TRBV7-9 to TRBJ1-2; D is possibly TRBD1 (5 bases). The CDR3 covers 13 residues. Germline V gene data show CDR1 as SEHNR and CDR2 as FQNEAQ (reference sequence). The V and J ends lost 0 bases and 7 bases respectively, with 9 bases between them. The CDR3 nucleotides are TGTGCCAGCAGCTTAGCGCTAGGGGTTGGCTACACCTTC. Translated, it gives CASSLALGVGYTF.

The V gene is TRBV5-4, the J gene TRBJ2-3, with 9 positions matching TRBD2. Trimming took 5 bases from V and 5 from J; bases not matched to a gene: 9. The CDR3 has 15 residues. The germline gives CDR1 SGHNT, CDR2 YYREEE (reference sequence). This CDR3 is CASSYSGRGKDTQYF. The CDR3 nucleotides read TGTGCCAGCAGTTATAGCGGGAGAGGAAAAGATACGCAGTATTTT.

V gene TRBV7-8 combines with J gene TRBJ2-3, with D perhaps TRBD2 (6 bases). The germline V gene has CDR1 SGHVS and CDR2 FQNEAQ. CDR3 length equals 19 residues. V lost 4 bases, J lost 0 bases, and 23 bases lay in between. The CDR3 loop is CASSSPLASVLPSTDTQYF. The CDR3 region has the DNA TGTGCCAGCAGCTCCCCGCTGGCTAGCGTACTCCCTAGCACAGATACGCAGTATTTT.

The chain is built from TRBV29-1 and TRBJ2-2; 7 bases line up with TRBD1. Losses at the gene ends were 6 bases for V and 6 bases for J; bases not matched to a gene: 13. This CDR3 contains 15 residues. CDR1 is SQVTM and CDR2 is ANQGSEA in the germline V gene. The CDR3 reads CSVEGALAGAGELFF. The CDR3 DNA is TGCAGCGTCGAGGGGGCGCTAGCTGGGGCCGGGGAGCTGTTTTTT.

The chain couples TRBV11-3 to TRBJ2-1, with 10 bases that match TRBD2. The J segment lost 8 bases and the V segment lost 5 bases, leaving 3 bases of the junction unmatched. The CDR3 length is 13 residues. Germline CDR1 SGHNT, CDR2 YENEEA. The CDR3 coding sequence is TGTGCCAGCAGCCTAGGACTAGCGGATGAGCAGTTCTTC. It is translated as CASSLGLADEQFF.

The V and J genes are TRBV6-2 or TRBV6-3 and TRBJ1-2, with unresolved D. V dropped 6 bases and J dropped 3 bases, with 14 bases sitting between them. Per germline, CDR1 MNHEY and CDR2 SVGEGT. The CDR3 contains 14 residues. The CDR3 nucleotides read TGTGCCAGCAGCTCCCGCACAGTATACTATGGCTACACCTTC. It codes for CASSSRTVYYGYTF.

The J gene is TRBJ1-1, the V gene TRBV6-6; D is perhaps TRBD1 (5 bases). The length of the CDR3 is 14 residues. Germline CDR1 reads MNHNY; CDR2 reads SVGAGI (reference sequence). V was trimmed by 5 bases and J by 1 base, leaving 11 bases between them. The CDR3 here is CASSPTGGNTEAFF. The CDR3 bases are TGTGCCAGCAGTCCCACCGGGGGGAACACTGAAGCTTTCTTT.

This chain connects TRBV24-1 to TRBJ2-1; 8 bases fit TRBD1. This CDR3 contains 16 residues. Unmatched junction bases numbered 10, after V lost 4 bases and J lost 6 bases. Germline V CDR1 and CDR2: KGHDR, SFDVKD. In DNA form, the CDR3 reads TGTGCCACCAGTGACATTGGACAGGGACGTAGCAATGAGCAGTTCTTC. It is translated as CATSDIGQGRSNEQFF.

This sequence joins TRBV28 and TRBJ1-2; possibly TRBD1 for D (6 bases). Germline loops: CDR1 MDHEN, CDR2 SYDVKM. This CDR3 region has 13 residues. V was trimmed by 2 bases and J by 6 bases, leaving 10 bases between them. CDR3 sequence (DNA): TGTGCCAGCAGTTTAAGCGCAGGGGATGGCTACACCTTC. This gives the protein CASSLSAGDGYTF.

In this sample, this clone turned up a few times. The chain joins TRBV2 to TRBJ2-3; TRBD1 is a possible D gene (5 bases). This CDR3 is built from 15 residues. CDR1 and CDR2 (germline): SNHLY, FYNNEI. V lost 6 bases to trimming and J lost 1 base, with 14 bases between them. CDR3 DNA sequence: TGTGCCAGCAGGCGACAGTCCTCGGGCACAGATACGCAGTATTTT. It yields the protein CASRRQSSGTDTQYF.

The gene calls are TRBV20-1 and TRBJ2-7, with D unresolved. This CDR3 is built from 11 residues. Germline lookup yields CDR1 DFQATT and CDR2 SNEGSKA (reference sequence). V gave up 0 bases and J gave up 7 bases, with 7 bases separating them. Here the CDR3 reads CSARDAQEQYV. Written as DNA, the CDR3 is TGCAGTGCTAGAGACGCCCAGGAGCAGTACGTC.

This clone showed up just a few times. CDR3 region: CASSVFSANTGELFF. Here the CDR3 DNA reads TGTGCCAGCAGCGTTTTTAGCGCGAACACCGGGGAGCTGTTTTTT. The rearrangement joins TRBV9 to TRBJ2-2; D is perhaps TRBD2 (5 bases). Trimming left V 2 bases short and J 0 bases short, with 8 bases between. Per germline, CDR1 SGDLS and CDR2 YYNGEE. CDR3 length equals 15 residues.

The table lists this clone with a few counts. This chain connects TRBV4-1 to TRBJ1-2, with D perhaps matching TRBD1 (5 bases). Germline-derived CDR1 and CDR2 are MGHRA and YSYEKL. The CDR3 is 14 residues long. V was trimmed by 3 bases and J by 5 bases, leaving 13 bases between them. The CDR3 region has the DNA TGCGCCAGCAGCCAGAGCGATAGGGGATATGGCTACACCTTC. This gives the protein CASSQSDRGYGYTF.

The V gene is TRBV28, the J gene TRBJ1-4; no firm D call. The CDR3 sequence is 12 residues long. The V end lost 1 base, the J end lost 8 bases, and 5 bases lay between the germline ends. Germline V gene lookup returns CDR1 MDHEN and CDR2 SYDVKM. The CDR3 sequence: CASSLSGEKLFF. CDR3 DNA sequence: TGTGCCAGCAGTTTATCGGGGGAAAAACTGTTTTTT.

The rearrangement uses TRBV30 and TRBJ2-1, with D possibly matching TRBD1 (5 bases). CDR1 is GTSNPN and CDR2 is SVGIG in the germline V gene (reference sequence). The CDR3 extends over 13 amino acids. V lost 0 bases and J lost 6, with 9 bases in between. The CDR3 sequence is CAWSVGAFNEQFF. The DNA for the CDR3 is TGTGCCTGGAGTGTAGGGGCATTCAATGAGCAGTTCTTC.

V and J are TRBV3-1 (or the pseudogene TRBV3-2) and TRBJ1-6, with unresolved D. From germline, CDR1 is LGHDT and CDR2 YNNKEL (reference sequence). This CDR3 region has 15 residues. V lost 1 base, J lost 8 bases, and 12 bases lay in between. CDR3 coding DNA: TGTGCCAGCAGCCAAGGTCCAGTGCGGGATTCACCCCTCCACTTT. It is translated as CASSQGPVRDSPLHF.

The chain links TRBV29-1 to TRBJ2-7, with unresolved D. The CDR3 is 13 residues long. The germline V and J ends were trimmed by 0 bases and 3 bases, with 9 bases remaining between them. The germline gives CDR1 SQVTM, CDR2 ANQGSEA. The CDR3 nucleotides are TGCAGCGTTGAAGACCCTACGGGCTACGAGCAGTACTTC. This codes for CSVEDPTGYEQYF.

The J gene is TRBJ1-2, the V gene TRBV5-1; a possible D gene is TRBD1 (5 bases). Germline CDR1 and CDR2: SGHRS and YFSETQ. The ends were cut back, 0 bases at V and 4 bases at J, with 13 bases in the middle. This CDR3 has 15 amino acids. In nucleotides, the CDR3 is TGCGCCAGCAGCTTGGCCTCAGGGTCCCTCTATGGCTACACCTTC. Its protein product is CASSLASGSLYGYTF.

The gene calls are TRBV12-3 or TRBV12-4 and TRBJ1-1, with D perhaps TRBD1 (5 bases). The CDR3 extends over 13 amino acids. Trimming removed 3 bases at V and 5 bases at J, with 10 bases between. Here the CDR3 reads CASSFLAGTEAFF. Here the CDR3 DNA reads TGTGCCAGCAGTTTCTTGGCAGGGACTGAAGCTTTCTTT.

There are a few counts of this clone. The CDR3 DNA reads as TGTGCCAGTAGTATCAACGGGTACAACTCCTACAATGAGCAGTTCTTC. This encodes CASSINGYNSYNEQFF. This sequence joins TRBV19 and TRBJ2-1; D is unclear. Deletions cut 3 bases from V and 0 bases from J, with 12 bases between. The germline V gene encodes CDR1 LNHDA and CDR2 SQIVND (reference sequence). The CDR3 is made up of 16 amino acids.

This rearrangement joins TRBV3-1 (or the pseudogene TRBV3-2) to TRBJ2-3; TRBD2 aligns across 7 bases. The CDR3 contains 15 residues. V dropped 4 bases and J dropped 0; count of bases not matched to a gene: 4. Germline values: CDR1 LGHDT, CDR2 YNNKEL (reference sequence). CDR3 sequence (DNA): TGTGCCAGCAGCCGGAGCGGGACTAGCACAGATACGCAGTATTTT. Its protein is CASSRSGTSTDTQYF.

The chain combines TRBV6-5 with TRBJ1-6; D may be TRBD1 (6 bases). The CDR3 consists of 14 residues. Trimming shortened V by 4 bases and J by 9 bases, and 13 bases separated the two germline ends. From germline, CDR1 is MNHEY and CDR2 SVGAGI. The CDR3: CASSSTPGASPLHF. As DNA, the CDR3 is TGTGCCAGCAGTTCTACCCCAGGGGCTTCACCCCTCCACTTT.

This clone was counted a single time. The junction departs from germline at one end; a sequencing error may be responsible. The chain combines TRBV9 with TRBJ2-2; 13 bases are a match to TRBD2. Germline V gene data show CDR1 as SGDLS and CDR2 as YYNGEE. The length of the CDR3 is 18 residues. CDR3 region: CASSRGLAGERNPGELFF. CDR3 nucleotides: TGTGCCAGCAGCCGAGGACTAGCGGGAGAGAGGAACCCCGGGGAGCTGTTTTTT.

The chain combines TRBV11-2 with TRBJ1-3; D ambiguous. Trimming took off 0 bases at V and 1 base at J, with 4 bases between the two ends. CDR3 size: 14 residues. Per the germline V gene, CDR1 is SGHAT and CDR2 is FQNNGV. The CDR3 spells CASSLDTSGNTIYF. Written as DNA, the CDR3 is TGTGCCAGCAGCTTAGACACTTCTGGAAACACCATATATTTT.

This chain links TRBV7-8 with TRBJ1-2; D remains ambiguous. The CDR3 is 14 amino acids. Germline CDR1 SGHVS, CDR2 FQNEAQ. Trimming took 1 base from V and 4 from J, leaving 10 bases between them. The CDR3 coding sequence is TGTGCCAGCAGCTTAGGGCAGGCCTTCTATGGCTACACCTTC. The encoded protein is CASSLGQAFYGYTF.

In this sample, this clone turned up once. The chain couples TRBV3-1 (or the pseudogene TRBV3-2) to TRBJ2-7; 8 nucleotides match TRBD2. Germline assignment: CDR1 LGHDT and CDR2 YNNKEL (reference sequence). This CDR3 spans 15 amino acids. V lost 4 bases and J lost 2; bases outside the gene matches: 7. CDR3 sequence reads: CASSPGGGDPYEQYF. The CDR3 nucleotides are TGTGCCAGCAGCCCCGGGGGGGGCGATCCCTACGAGCAGTACTTC.

V gene TRBV11-2 combines with J gene TRBJ2-5, with D uncertain. Germline V gene lookup returns CDR1 SGHAT and CDR2 FQNNGV. V was cut by 6 bases and J by 2 bases, with 13 bases left in between. The CDR3 sequence is 14 residues long. In nucleotides, the CDR3 is TGTGCCAGCAGTTCCATGGCGGCTCAAGAGACCCAGTACTTC. It codes for CASSSMAAQETQYF.

The chain combines TRBV5-1 with TRBJ2-4; 10 positions agree with TRBD2. The CDR3 has 15 residues. Germline V lookup: CDR1 SGHRS, CDR2 YFSETQ. V was clipped by 1 base and J by 8 bases; unmatched bases: 6. The CDR3 nucleotides are TGCGCCAGCAGCTTGAGTTCTGGGACTAGCGACATTCAGTACTTC. Amino acids: CASSLSSGTSDIQYF.

This chain joins TRBV3-1 (or the pseudogene TRBV3-2) and TRBJ1-1; 9 bases map to TRBD1. The length of the CDR3 is 16 residues. Germline CDR1 and CDR2: LGHDT and YNNKEL (reference sequence). Losses at the gene ends were 2 bases for V and 5 bases for J; bases not matched to a gene: 9. The CDR3 DNA follows: TGTGCCAGCAGCCAAAGGGGACAGGGCCGTCGGACTGAAGCTTTCTTT. Its protein is CASSQRGQGRRTEAFF.

This chain connects TRBV3-1 (or the pseudogene TRBV3-2) to TRBJ1-5; D gene unclear. The CDR3 spans 15 residues. Germline loops: CDR1 LGHDT, CDR2 YNNKEL (reference sequence). Trimming removed 4 bases at V and 0 bases at J, with 10 bases between. The CDR3 region is CASSRGIDSNQPQHF. The DNA for the CDR3 is TGTGCCAGCAGCCGAGGAATCGATAGCAATCAGCCCCAGCATTTT.